Listed below are T cell receptor beta chains from one sample, sequenced in a study of identical twins. TCRdb re-analysed the 5' RACE reads in MiXCR, keeping a single row per CDR3 protein. Among about 470,000 distinct CDR3 sequences, around 24% were seen once, and the ten largest hold over 2.5%. The data were also submitted as part of a second study, on T cells expressing NK-cell markers.

Sequences were obtained from CD4+ T cells sorted from blood. These receptors all come from a woman aged 18-30 years in good health. The CDR3 runs from the conserved cysteine through the conserved F or W. Clone size is stated in some rows and not others, as once, few, many or a class when expanded.

cdr3_aa,clone_size,v_call,j_call
CASSPSNEQFF,many,TRBV12-3/TRBV12-4,TRBJ2-1
CASSQEWVESSYEQYF,many,TRBV3-1,TRBJ2-7
CSAPPEGVDTQYF,many,TRBV20-1,TRBJ2-3
CASSHGTSGTYEQYF,-,TRBV9,TRBJ2-7
CASSADSYNEQFF,-,TRBV6-1,TRBJ2-1
CASSVFLANTDTQYF,few,TRBV9,TRBJ2-3
CATSPNSGANVLTF,few,TRBV2,TRBJ2-6
CASSKQVFEAFF,few,TRBV12-3/TRBV12-4,TRBJ1-1
CASSPNKWEQFF,few,TRBV7-2,TRBJ2-1
CSASVEGIFSYEQYF,-,TRBV20-1,TRBJ2-7
CASSLVGSSEQFF,-,TRBV11-3,TRBJ2-1
CSARGDIETQYF,-,TRBV20-1,TRBJ2-5
CASSFREFSGNTIYF,few,TRBV12-3/TRBV12-4,TRBJ1-3
CATSDTSGNTGELFF,-,TRBV24-1,TRBJ2-2
CASSSRDRVSGYTF,-,TRBV6-5,TRBJ1-2
CASSTTENTIYF,few,TRBV2,TRBJ1-3
CASSLLDSSYNEQFF,-,TRBV7-8,TRBJ2-1
CATSRVGGGLVQETQYF,-,TRBV15,TRBJ2-5
CASIRTSGFLYEQYF,few,TRBV5-5,TRBJ2-7
CSAEDRGNYGYTF,-,TRBV20-1,TRBJ1-2
CSVGGMNTEAFF,many,TRBV29-1,TRBJ1-1
CASSFTRSGELFF,-,TRBV7-9,TRBJ2-2
CASSWTSGRFADTQYF,-,TRBV7-6,TRBJ2-3
CASSVAGTGDETQYF,-,TRBV9,TRBJ2-5
CASSLIPTLGTEAFF,-,TRBV12-3/TRBV12-4,TRBJ1-1
CASSKFHKLPFDFYEQYF,few,TRBV21-1,TRBJ2-7
CSARVSGGTGELFF,-,TRBV20-1,TRBJ2-2
CAISLFKAGAETQYF,few,TRBV10-3,TRBJ2-5
CASSVGLGNNEQYF,once,TRBV9,TRBJ2-7
CASRTGTGSYEQYF,-,TRBV2,TRBJ2-7
CASSWRTLRGEKLFF,few,TRBV5-6,TRBJ1-4
CASSLIGEAGANVLTF,-,TRBV11-2,TRBJ2-6
CASSPSLWPTTQEDIQYF,few,TRBV9,TRBJ2-4
CASSFGTGSSEQFF,-,TRBV5-1,TRBJ2-1
CASSVAPRAYNEQFF,few,TRBV9,TRBJ2-1
CASSRDRGGDSPLHF,-,TRBV7-9,TRBJ1-6
CAWSVQVYGSHEQFF,few,TRBV30,TRBJ2-1
CSVLEDTTYEQYF,-,TRBV29-1,TRBJ2-7
CASSFDGLEDTQYF,many,TRBV12-3/TRBV12-4,TRBJ2-3
CASGGGYDTGELFF,few,TRBV10-2,TRBJ2-2
CASSQGWAEKLFF,few,TRBV4-1,TRBJ1-4
CASSERRGHTGELFF,-,TRBV10-1,TRBJ2-2
CAIRSGFSNQPQHF,-,TRBV10-3,TRBJ1-5
CASSLAGVIGEQYF,-,TRBV12-3/TRBV12-4,TRBJ2-7
CASSSGQGGGYTF,many,TRBV5-1,TRBJ1-2
CASSRKTGVGGTQYF,-,TRBV6-1,TRBJ2-5
CSARDLGAGETQYF,few,TRBV20-1,TRBJ2-5
CASSQAAGEYYGYTF,few,TRBV4-2,TRBJ1-2
CATSRDRQGAGETQYF,-,TRBV15,TRBJ2-5
CASSVAPGGGNEQFF,-,TRBV9,TRBJ2-1
CASRERANVLTF,-,TRBV12-3/TRBV12-4,TRBJ2-6
CATSDFGEQFF,few,TRBV24-1,TRBJ2-1
CASSKVGLTSGGPDTQYF,-,TRBV5-1,TRBJ2-3
CASSPSGGANTGELFF,-,TRBV12-3/TRBV12-4,TRBJ2-2
CASTGTLGLAKNIQYF,few,TRBV6-1,TRBJ2-4
CASSSDSYEQYF,many,TRBV5-1,TRBJ2-7
CASSLVFNLWETQYF,few,TRBV6-2/TRBV6-3,TRBJ2-5
CASSSTTNTGELFF,-,TRBV12-3/TRBV12-4,TRBJ2-2
CASSLVRREGIYGYNEQFF,few,TRBV5-4,TRBJ2-1
CASSSQGVTQFF,few,TRBV7-2,TRBJ2-1